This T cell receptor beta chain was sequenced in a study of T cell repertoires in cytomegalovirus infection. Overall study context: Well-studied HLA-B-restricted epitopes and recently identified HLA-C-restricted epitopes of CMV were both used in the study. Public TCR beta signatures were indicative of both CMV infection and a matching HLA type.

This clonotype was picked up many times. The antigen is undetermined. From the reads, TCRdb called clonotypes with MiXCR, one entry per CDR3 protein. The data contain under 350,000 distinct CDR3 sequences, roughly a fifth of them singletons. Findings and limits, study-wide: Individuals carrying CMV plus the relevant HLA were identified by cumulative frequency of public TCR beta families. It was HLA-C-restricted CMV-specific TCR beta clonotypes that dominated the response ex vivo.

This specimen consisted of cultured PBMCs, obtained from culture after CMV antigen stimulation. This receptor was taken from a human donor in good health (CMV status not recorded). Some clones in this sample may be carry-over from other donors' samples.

The CDR3 here is CASSYSDPNTEAFF. As DNA, the CDR3 is TGTGCCAGCAGCTATTCAGATCCGAACACTGAAGCTTTCTTT. This chain connects TRBV7-2 to TRBJ1-1, with D unresolved. CDR3 length: 14 amino acids. V was pared by 4 bases and J by 1 base, with 10 bases between. Germline CDR1 SGHTA, CDR2 FQGNSA.